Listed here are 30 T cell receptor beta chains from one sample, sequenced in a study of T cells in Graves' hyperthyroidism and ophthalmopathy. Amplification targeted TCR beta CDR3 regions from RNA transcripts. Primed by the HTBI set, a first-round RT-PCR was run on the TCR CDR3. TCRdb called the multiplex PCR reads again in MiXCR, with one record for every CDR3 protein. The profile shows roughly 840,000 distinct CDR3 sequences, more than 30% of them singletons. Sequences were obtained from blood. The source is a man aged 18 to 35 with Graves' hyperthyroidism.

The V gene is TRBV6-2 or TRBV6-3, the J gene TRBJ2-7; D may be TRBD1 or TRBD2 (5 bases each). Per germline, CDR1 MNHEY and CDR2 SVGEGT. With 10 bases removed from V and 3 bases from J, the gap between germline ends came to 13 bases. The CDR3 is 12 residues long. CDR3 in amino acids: CATEGQGYEQYF. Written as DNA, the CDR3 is TGTGCCACCGAGGGTCAGGGCTACGAGCAGTACTTC.

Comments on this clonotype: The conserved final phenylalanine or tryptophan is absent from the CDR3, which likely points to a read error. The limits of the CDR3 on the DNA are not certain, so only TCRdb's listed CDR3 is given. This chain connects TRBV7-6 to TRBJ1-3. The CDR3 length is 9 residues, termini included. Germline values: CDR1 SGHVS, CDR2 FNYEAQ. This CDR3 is CASSLPAGS.

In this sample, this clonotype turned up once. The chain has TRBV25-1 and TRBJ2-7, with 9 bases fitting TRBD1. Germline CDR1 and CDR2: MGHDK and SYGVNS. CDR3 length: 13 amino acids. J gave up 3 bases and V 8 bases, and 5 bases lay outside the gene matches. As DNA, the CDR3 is TGTGCCAGCGGAGCGGGACAGGGCTACGAGCAGTACTTC. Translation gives CASGAGQGYEQYF.

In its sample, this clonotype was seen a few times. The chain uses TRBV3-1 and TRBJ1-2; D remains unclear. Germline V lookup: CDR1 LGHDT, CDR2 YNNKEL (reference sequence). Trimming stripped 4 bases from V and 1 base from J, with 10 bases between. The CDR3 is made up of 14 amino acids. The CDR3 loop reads CASSPLHGNYGYTF. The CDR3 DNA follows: TGTGCCAGCAGCCCACTACATGGTAACTATGGCTACACCTTC.

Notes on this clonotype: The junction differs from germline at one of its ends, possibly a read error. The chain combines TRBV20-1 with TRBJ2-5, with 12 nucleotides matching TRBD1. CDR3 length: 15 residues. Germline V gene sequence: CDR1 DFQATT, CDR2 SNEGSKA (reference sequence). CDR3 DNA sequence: TGCAGTGCAAAAGGGACAGGGGGCCTGGGGGAGACCCTGTACTTC. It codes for CSAKGTGGLGETLYF.

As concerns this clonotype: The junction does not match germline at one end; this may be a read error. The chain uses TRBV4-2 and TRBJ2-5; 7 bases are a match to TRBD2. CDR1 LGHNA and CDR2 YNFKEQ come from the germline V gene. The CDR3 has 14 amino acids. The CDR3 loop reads CASSQEAGWHTQYF. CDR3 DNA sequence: TGTGCCAGCAGTCAAGAAGCGGGATGGCATACCCAGTACTTC.

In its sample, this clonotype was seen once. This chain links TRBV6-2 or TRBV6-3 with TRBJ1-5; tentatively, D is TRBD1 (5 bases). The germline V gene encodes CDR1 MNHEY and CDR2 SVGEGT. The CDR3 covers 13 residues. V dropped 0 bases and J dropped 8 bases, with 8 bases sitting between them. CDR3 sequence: CASSYSRGEPQHF. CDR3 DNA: TGTGCCAGCAGTTACTCGAGGGGCGAGCCCCAGCATTTT.

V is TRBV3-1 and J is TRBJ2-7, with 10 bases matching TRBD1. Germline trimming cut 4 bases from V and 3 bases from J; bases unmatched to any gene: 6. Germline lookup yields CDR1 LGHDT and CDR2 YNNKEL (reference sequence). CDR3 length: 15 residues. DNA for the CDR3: TGTGCCAGCAGCCGACGGGACAGGGGTCACTACGAGCAGTACTTC. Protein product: CASSRRDRGHYEQYF.

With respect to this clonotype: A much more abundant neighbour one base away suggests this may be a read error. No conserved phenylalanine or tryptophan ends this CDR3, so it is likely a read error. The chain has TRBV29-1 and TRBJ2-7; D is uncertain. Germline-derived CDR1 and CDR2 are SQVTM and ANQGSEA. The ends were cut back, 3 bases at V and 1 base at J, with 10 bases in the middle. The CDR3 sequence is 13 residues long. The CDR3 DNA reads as TGCAGCGTTGAGTCCTCGACTTCCTACGAGCAGTACCTC. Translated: CSVESSTSYEQYL.

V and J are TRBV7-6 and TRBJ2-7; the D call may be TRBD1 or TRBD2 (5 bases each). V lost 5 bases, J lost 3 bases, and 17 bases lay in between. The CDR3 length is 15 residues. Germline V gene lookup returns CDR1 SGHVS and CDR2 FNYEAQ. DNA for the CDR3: TGTGCCAGCAGCAAAGACCCCGGGACCTACTACGAGCAGTACTTC. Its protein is CASSKDPGTYYEQYF.

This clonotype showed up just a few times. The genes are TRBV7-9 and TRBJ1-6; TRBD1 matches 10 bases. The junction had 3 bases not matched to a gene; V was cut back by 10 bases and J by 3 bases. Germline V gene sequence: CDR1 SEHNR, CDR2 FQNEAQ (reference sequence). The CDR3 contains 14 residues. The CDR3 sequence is CATWTGGYNSPLHF. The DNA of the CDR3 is TGTGCCACATGGACAGGGGGCTATAATTCACCCCTCCACTTT.

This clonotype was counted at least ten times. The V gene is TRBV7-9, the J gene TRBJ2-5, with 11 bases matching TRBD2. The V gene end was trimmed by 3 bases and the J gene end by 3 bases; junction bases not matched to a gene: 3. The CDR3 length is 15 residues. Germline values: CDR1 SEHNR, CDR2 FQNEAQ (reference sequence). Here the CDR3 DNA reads TGTGCCAGCAGCTTTCCGACTAGCGGGGAAGAGACCCAGTACTTC. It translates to CASSFPTSGEETQYF. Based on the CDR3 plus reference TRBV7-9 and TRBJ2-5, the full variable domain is DTGVSQNPRHKITKRGQNVTFRCDPISEHNRLYWYRQTLGQGPEFLTYFQNEAQLEKSRLLSDRFSAERPKGSFSTLEIQRTEQGDSAMYLCASSFPTSGEETQYFGPGTRLLVL.

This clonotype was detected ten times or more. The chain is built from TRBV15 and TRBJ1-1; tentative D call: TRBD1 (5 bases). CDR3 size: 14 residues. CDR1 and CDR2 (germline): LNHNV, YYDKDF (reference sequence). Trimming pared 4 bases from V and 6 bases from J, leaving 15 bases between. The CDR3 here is CATSTGHLRAEAFF. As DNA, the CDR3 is TGTGCCACCAGCACAGGCCACCTCAGGGCTGAAGCTTTCTTT.

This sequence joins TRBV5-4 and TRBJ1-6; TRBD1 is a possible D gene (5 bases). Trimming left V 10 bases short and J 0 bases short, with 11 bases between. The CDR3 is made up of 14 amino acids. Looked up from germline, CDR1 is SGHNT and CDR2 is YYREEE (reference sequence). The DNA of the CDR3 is TGTGCCTGGCAGGGAGACTCCTATAATTCACCCCTCCACTTT. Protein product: CAWQGDSYNSPLHF.

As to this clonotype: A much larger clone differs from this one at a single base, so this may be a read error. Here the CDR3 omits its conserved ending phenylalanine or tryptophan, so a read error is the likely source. The CDR3 coding sequence is TGTGCCAGCAGCCACCTTGGGACAGGGGTCTATGGCTACACCCTC. Translating gives CASSHLGTGVYGYTL. V usage is TRBV7-9 and J usage is TRBJ1-2, with 10 nucleotides matching TRBD1. Germline V gene sequence: CDR1 SEHNR, CDR2 FQNEAQ (reference sequence). Trimming cost V 5 bases and J 4 bases; bases outside gene matches: 7. The CDR3 consists of 15 residues.

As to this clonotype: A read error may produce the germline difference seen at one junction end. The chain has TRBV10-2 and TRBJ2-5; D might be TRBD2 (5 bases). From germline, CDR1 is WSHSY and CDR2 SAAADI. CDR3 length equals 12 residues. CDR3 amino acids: CASTKGVEAQYF. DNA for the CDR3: TGTGCCAGCACCAAGGGAGTCGAGGCCCAGTACTTC.

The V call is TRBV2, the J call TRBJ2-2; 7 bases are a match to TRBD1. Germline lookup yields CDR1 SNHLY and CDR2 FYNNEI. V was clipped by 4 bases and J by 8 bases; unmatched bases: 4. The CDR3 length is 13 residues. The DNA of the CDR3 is TGTGCCAGCAGTGTTAAGGGGGCAGGGGAGCTGTTTTTT. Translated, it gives CASSVKGAGELFF.

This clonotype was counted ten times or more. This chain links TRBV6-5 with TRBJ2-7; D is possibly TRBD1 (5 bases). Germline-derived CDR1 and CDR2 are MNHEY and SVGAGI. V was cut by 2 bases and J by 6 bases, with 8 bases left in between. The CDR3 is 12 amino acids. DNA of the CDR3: TGTGCCAGCAGTTACAGGGGTGGCGAGCAGTACTTC. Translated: CASSYRGGEQYF.

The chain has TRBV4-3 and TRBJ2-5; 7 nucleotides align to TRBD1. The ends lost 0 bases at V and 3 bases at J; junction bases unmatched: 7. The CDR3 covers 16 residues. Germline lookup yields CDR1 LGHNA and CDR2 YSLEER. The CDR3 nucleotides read TGCGCCAGCAGCCAAGATTACAATACAGGGGAAGAGACCCAGTACTTC. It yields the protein CASSQDYNTGEETQYF.

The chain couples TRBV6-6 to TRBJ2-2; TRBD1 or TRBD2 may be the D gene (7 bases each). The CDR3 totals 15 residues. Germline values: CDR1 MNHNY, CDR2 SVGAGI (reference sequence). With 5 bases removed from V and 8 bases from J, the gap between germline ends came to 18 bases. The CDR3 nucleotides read TGTGCCAGCAGTCCTCTCAGGGGGGGTATGGGGGAGCTGTTTTTT. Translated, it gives CASSPLRGGMGELFF.

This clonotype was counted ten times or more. CDR3 nucleotides: TGCAGCGTTGAAGGGACAGTCTCCTACGAGCAGTACTTC. Translation gives CSVEGTVSYEQYF. The chain uses TRBV29-1 and TRBJ2-7; a weak D match, TRBD1 (6 bases). This CDR3 has 13 amino acids. V lost 1 base and J 0 bases, leaving 7 bases between the germline ends. Germline lookup yields CDR1 SQVTM and CDR2 ANQGSEA.

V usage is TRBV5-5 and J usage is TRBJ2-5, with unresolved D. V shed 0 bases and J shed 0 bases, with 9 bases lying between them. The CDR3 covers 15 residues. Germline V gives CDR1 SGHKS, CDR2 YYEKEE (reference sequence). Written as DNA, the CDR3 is TGTGCCAGCAGCTTGGGGCTTCTCGACCAAGAGACCCAGTACTTC. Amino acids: CASSLGLLDQETQYF.

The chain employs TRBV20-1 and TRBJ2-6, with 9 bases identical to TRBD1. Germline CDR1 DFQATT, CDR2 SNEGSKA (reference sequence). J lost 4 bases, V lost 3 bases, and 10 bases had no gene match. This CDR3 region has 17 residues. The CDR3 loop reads CSASGQGQGRGANVLTF. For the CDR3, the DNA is TGCAGTGCTAGCGGGCAAGGACAGGGGAGAGGGGCCAACGTCCTGACTTTC.

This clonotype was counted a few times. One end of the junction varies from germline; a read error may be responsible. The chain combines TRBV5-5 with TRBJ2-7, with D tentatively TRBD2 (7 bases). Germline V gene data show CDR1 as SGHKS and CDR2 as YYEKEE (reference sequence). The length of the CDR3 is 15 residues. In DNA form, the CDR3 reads TGCGCCAGCACCTCGGGCGGGGGCCCCACCTACGAGCAGTACTTC. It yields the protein CASTSGGGPTYEQYF.

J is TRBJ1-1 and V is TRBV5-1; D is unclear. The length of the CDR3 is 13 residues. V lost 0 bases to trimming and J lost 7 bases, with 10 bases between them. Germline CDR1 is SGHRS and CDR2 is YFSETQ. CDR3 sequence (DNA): TGCGCCAGCAGCTTGGTATCCAAGCGTGAAGCTTTCTTT. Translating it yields CASSLVSKREAFF.

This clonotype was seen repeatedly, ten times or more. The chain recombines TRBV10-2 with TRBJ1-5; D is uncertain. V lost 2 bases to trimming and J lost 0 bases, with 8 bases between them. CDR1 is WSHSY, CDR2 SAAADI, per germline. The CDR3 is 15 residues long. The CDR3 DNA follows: TGCGCCAGCAGTGAGCTGAGCTATAGCAATCAGCCCCAGCATTTT. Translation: CASSELSYSNQPQHF.

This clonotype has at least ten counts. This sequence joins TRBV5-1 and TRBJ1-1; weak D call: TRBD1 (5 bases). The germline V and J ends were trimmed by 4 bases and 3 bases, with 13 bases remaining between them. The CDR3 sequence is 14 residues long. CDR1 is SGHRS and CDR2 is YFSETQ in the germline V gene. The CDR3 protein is CASSPLVGDTEAFF. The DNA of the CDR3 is TGCGCCAGCAGCCCCCTGGTGGGGGACACTGAAGCTTTCTTT. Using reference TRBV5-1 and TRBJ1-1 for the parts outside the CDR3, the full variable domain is KAGVTQTPRYLIKTRGQQVTLSCSPISGHRSVSWYQQTPGQGLQFLFEYFSETQRNKGNFPGRFSGRQFSNSRSEMNVSTLELGDSALYLCASSPLVGDTEAFFGQGTRLTVV.

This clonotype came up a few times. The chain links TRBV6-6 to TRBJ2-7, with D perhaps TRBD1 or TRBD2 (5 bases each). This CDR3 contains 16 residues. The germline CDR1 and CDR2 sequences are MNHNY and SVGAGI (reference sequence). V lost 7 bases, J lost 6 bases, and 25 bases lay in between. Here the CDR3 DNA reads TGTGCCAGCACCCTGGGAGCGGCGATGGGACCGAGCGAGCAGTACTTC. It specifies CASTLGAAMGPSEQYF.

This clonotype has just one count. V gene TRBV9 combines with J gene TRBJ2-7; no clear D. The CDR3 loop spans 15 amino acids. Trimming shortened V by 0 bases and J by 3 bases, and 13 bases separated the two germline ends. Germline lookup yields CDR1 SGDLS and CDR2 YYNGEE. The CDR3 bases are TGTGCCAGCAGCGTAGATTCGGGCAGGAACTACGAGCAGTACTTC. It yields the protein CASSVDSGRNYEQYF.

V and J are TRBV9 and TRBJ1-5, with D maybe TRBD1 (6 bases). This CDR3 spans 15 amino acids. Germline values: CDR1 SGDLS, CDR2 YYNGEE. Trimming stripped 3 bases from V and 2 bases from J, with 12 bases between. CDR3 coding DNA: TGTGCCAGCAGCGACAGGGAGATCGGCAATCAGCCCCAGCATTTT. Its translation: CASSDREIGNQPQHF.